The TCR beta chain described here comes from a study of T cells in Graves' hyperthyroidism and ophthalmopathy. This clonotype was observed a few times. TCR beta CDR3 region amplification was performed from RNA transcripts. HTBI primers drove first-round RT-PCR of the TCR CDR3. TCRdb re-called the multiplex PCR reads through MiXCR, storing one row per CDR3 protein. The repertoire includes nearly 600,000 distinct CDR3 sequences, roughly 14% of them detected once, and almost 6% sits in the top ten. CDR1 SGHRS and CDR2 YFSETQ come from the germline V gene. This CDR3 has 14 amino acids. V gave up 3 bases and J gave up 6 bases; unmatched junction bases: 6. Lactation, pregnancy, other autoimmune disease or uncontrolled infection excluded patients. Any symptoms of ophthalmopathy came after the first hyperthyroidism diagnosis, from which the blood sample dates. PBMCs stemmed from approximately 10 ml fresh peripheral blood.

What was sequenced was blood. The origin of this receptor is a woman under 40 with Graves' hyperthyroidism that later progressed to Graves' ophthalmopathy. The J gene is TRBJ2-7, the V gene TRBV5-1; 10 bases align to TRBD1. The CDR3 DNA reads TGCGCCAGCAGCTGGGGGACAGGGGAAACCGAGCAGTACTTC. Its translation: CASSWGTGETEQYF.